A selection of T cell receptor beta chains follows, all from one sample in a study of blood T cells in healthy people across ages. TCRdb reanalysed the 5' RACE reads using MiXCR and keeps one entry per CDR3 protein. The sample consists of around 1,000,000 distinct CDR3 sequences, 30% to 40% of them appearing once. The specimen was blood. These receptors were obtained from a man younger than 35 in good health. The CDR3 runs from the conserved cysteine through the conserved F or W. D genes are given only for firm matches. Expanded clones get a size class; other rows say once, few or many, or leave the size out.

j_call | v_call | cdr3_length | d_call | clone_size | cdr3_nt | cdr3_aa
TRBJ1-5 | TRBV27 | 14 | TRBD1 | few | TGTGCCAGCAGCGACCGGGACAGGGATCAGCCCCAGCATTTT | CASSDRDRDQPQHF
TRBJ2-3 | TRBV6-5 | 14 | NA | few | TGTGCCAGCAGGCGATCCTCTAGCACAGATACGCAGTATTTT | CASRRSSSTDTQYF
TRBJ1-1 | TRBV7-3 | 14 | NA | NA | TGTGCCAGCAGCCTCCATGGGACAAGCACTGAAGCTTTCTTT | CASSLHGTSTEAFF
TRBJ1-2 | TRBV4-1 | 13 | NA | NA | TGCGCCAGCAGCCAAGATACGTGGCTCGGCTACACCTTC | CASSQDTWLGYTF
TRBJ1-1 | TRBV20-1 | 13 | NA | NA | TGCAGTGCTAGAGATCCGGGGAACACTGAAGCTTTCTTT | CSARDPGNTEAFF
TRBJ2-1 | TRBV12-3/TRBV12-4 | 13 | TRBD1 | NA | TGTGCCAGCAGCTTGGAAACAGGGGAAGAGCAGTTCTTC | CASSLETGEEQFF
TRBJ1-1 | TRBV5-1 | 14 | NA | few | TGCGCCAGCAGGTCCCCCAGGGAGGGCACTGAAGCTTTCTTT | CASRSPREGTEAFF
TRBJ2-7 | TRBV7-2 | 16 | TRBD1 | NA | TGTGCCAGCAGCTCAACTTCCGGGACAGAAGCCTACGAGCAGTACTTC | CASSSTSGTEAYEQYF
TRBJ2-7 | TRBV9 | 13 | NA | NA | TGTGCCAGCAGCGTGTACGGAAACAACGAGCAGTACTTC | CASSVYGNNEQYF
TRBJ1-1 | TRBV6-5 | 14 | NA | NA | TGTGCCAGCGCAAGGGGGAGTATGAACACTGAAGCTTTCTTT | CASARGSMNTEAFF
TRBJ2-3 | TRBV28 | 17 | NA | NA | TGTGCCAGCAGACTTTTGGGGGGAAGGGAGAGCACAGATACGCAGTATTTT | CASRLLGGRESTDTQYF
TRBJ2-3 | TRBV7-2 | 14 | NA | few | TGTGCCAGCAGCTTCCAGGGGTTCACAGATACGCAGTATTTT | CASSFQGFTDTQYF
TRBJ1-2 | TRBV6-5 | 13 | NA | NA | TGTGTCGGCAGTTACGGACGAAACTATGGCTACACCTTC | CVGSYGRNYGYTF
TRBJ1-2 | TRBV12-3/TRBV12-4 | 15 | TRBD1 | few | TGTGCCAGCAGTCCCACCGGACAGGGTCGATATGGCTACACCTTC | CASSPTGQGRYGYTF
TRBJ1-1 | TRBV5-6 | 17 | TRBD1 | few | TGTGCCAGCAGCCCCGGACAGGGCCTGCTGATGAACACTGAAGCTTTCTTT | CASSPGQGLLMNTEAFF
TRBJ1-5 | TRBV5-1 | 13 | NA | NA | TGCGCCAGACAGGGATATAGCAATCAGCCCCAGCATTTT | CARQGYSNQPQHF
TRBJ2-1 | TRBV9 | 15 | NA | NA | TGTGCCAGCAGCCCCTCGAGACTTTCTTACAATGAGCAGTTCTTC | CASSPSRLSYNEQFF
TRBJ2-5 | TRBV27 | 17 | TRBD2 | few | TGTGCCAGCAGGCGACTAGCGGGGGGGCCTAATGAGGAGACCCAGTACTTC | CASRRLAGGPNEETQYF
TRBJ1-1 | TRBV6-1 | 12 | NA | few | TGTGCCAGCAGTGAAGCTGCAAAGGGAGCTTTCTTT | CASSEAAKGAFF
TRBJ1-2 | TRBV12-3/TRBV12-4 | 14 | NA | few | TGTGCCAGCAGTTCCAGGGTCAGGTTGGATGGCTACACCTTC | CASSSRVRLDGYTF
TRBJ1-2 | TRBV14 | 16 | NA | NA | TGTGCCAACAGCCAAATGTCCAGGTCCAGGCACTATGGCTACACCTTC | CANSQMSRSRHYGYTF
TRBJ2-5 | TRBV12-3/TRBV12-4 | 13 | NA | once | TGTGCCAGCAGTTTAGGCCTTGCCCAGACCCAGTACTTC | CASSLGLAQTQYF
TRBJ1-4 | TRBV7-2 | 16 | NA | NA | TGTGCCAGCAGCTTAGGGATGGGGGGAGGTAATGAAAAACTGTTTTTT | CASSLGMGGGNEKLFF